A few counts support the clone carrying this T cell receptor beta chain. The entry originates in a study of identical twins. TCRdb analysed the 5' RACE reads with MiXCR anew, one entry per CDR3 protein. The sample has about 1.7 million distinct CDR3 sequences, roughly 35% seen once. Trimming took 1 base from V and 6 from J, leaving 19 bases between them. The CDR3 length is 16 residues. Germline V gene sequence: CDR1 SGHRS, CDR2 YFSETQ. Sequencing was done on a sample of cord blood. The receptor was isolated from a newborn girl in good health. The J gene is TRBJ1-2, the V gene TRBV5-1; the D gene is possibly TRBD1 (5 bases). The CDR3 coding sequence is TGCGCCAGCAGCTTGACCCCAGGTCGATCAGGGAATGGCTACACCTTC. It specifies CASSLTPGRSGNGYTF.